This TCR beta chain was observed in a study of human T cells and chemical hapten exposure. As for the study in general: Reading of the patch tests, which applied 0.01% DPC to the upper back, occurred at 6 days. Study outcomes and limitations: Having alopecia, the donors may differ immunologically from healthy people. Unchanged with DPC sensitization were TCRs above 1 in 1000 frequency. Expanded TCRs made up significantly more big CDR3 similarity clusters than controls did.

The CDR3 length is 15 residues. V was trimmed by 7 bases and J by 9 bases, leaving 25 bases between them. MiXCR, run by TCRdb on the RACE reads, gives a single entry per CDR3 protein. This table holds approximately 110,000 distinct CDR3 sequences, approximately 10% found once. This clonotype appeared many times. What it binds is unknown. Regarding time point: patch test 1, 2 weeks after DPC sensitization. As to treatment: therapeutic diphenylcyclopropenone sensitization with weekly scalp DPC. The sample consisted of whole blood, taken in connection with sensitization to the hapten diphenylcyclopropenone (DPC). V and J are TRBV12-3 or TRBV12-4 and TRBJ2-7; a weak D match, TRBD2 (6 bases). The clonotype was recovered from a woman aged 40 to 49 with alopecia areata. Some clones in this sample may be carry-over from other donors' samples. CDR3 in amino acids: CASTLRDSNRSWQYF. DNA of the CDR3: TGTGCCAGCACCCTCCGGGACTCGAACCGGTCGTGGCAGTACTTC.